What follows are 12 T cell receptor beta chains derived from one specimen sequenced in a study of lymphopenia after photon versus proton radiotherapy. Profiling relied on immunoSEQ multiplex PCR, and the TCRdb table lists in-frame clones only, not all of them. The table lists 20,000 to 25,000 clones, over 65% of them singletons, with roughly a quarter in the top ten. Material: peripheral blood, obtained from a patient treated with photon-based radiotherapy. These TCRs come from a man aged 35 to 55 with gastric cancer.

The sample holds one count of this clone. The rearrangement joins TRBV27 to TRBJ2-7; the match to TRBD1 covers 10 bases. The V and J ends lost 5 bases and 7 bases, in that order; junction bases with no gene match: 8. The CDR3 covers 14 residues. Per germline, CDR1 MNHEY and CDR2 SMNVEV (reference sequence). DNA of the CDR3: TGTGCCAGCAGTCCGGGACAGGGGATGAGGGAGCAGTACTTC. Amino acid sequence: CASSPGQGMREQYF.

This chain joins TRBV5-1 and TRBJ2-3; 9 bases line up with TRBD1. Germline CDR1 reads SGHRS; CDR2 reads YFSETQ. The CDR3 length is 15 residues. V shed 4 bases and J 3 bases; nucleotides not matched to a gene: 6. The CDR3 spells CASSRSGQGTDTQYF. The CDR3 nucleotides read TGCGCCAGCAGCCGCTCCGGACAGGGGACAGATACGCAGTATTTT. The full variable domain, with the rest looked up from reference TRBV5-1 and TRBJ2-3, is KAGVTQTPRYLIKTRGQQVTLSCSPISGHRSVSWYQQTPGQGLQFLFEYFSETQRNKGNFPGRFSGRQFSNSRSEMNVSTLELGDSALYLCASSRSGQGTDTQYFGPGTRLTVL.

V is TRBV29-1 and J is TRBJ2-7; D is unresolved. Germline V gene lookup returns CDR1 SQVTM and CDR2 ANQGSEA. The CDR3 has 13 residues. The germline V and J ends were trimmed by 4 bases and 3 bases, with 13 bases remaining between them. The CDR3 DNA follows: TGCAGCGTTGGCTCCACAGCGAACTACGAGCAGTACTTC. It yields the protein CSVGSTANYEQYF.

The chain carries TRBV4-3 and TRBJ1-4; D not resolved. Trimming removed 0 bases from V and 8 bases from J, with 10 bases in between. The length of the CDR3 is 14 residues. Germline values: CDR1 LGHNA, CDR2 YSLEER. CDR3 sequence (DNA): TGCGCCAGCAGCCAAGAGGGTTTGGGAGAAAAACTGTTTTTT. This translates into CASSQEGLGEKLFF.

This clone was recorded a few times. The V call is TRBV4-1, the J call TRBJ1-4, with 7 bases that match TRBD1. This CDR3 contains 14 residues. J was trimmed by 5 bases and V by 4 bases; bases with no gene match: 4. Germline loops: CDR1 MGHRA, CDR2 YSYEKL. CDR3 nucleotides: TGCGCCAGCAGCCTGACAGGGTGGAATGAAAAACTGTTTTTT. This gives the protein CASSLTGWNEKLFF.

This clone was found once. This chain uses TRBV27 with TRBJ1-4; 9 bases fit TRBD1. In germline, CDR1 is MNHEY, CDR2 SMNVEV (reference sequence). With 4 bases clipped from V and 8 bases from J, the junction kept 8 bases outside the gene matches. CDR3 length equals 15 residues. The CDR3 DNA reads as TGTGCCAGCAGTTCGGGACAGGGAGCTTGGGAAAAACTGTTTTTT. Protein sequence: CASSSGQGAWEKLFF.

The chain employs TRBV29-1 and TRBJ2-7, with D perhaps TRBD1 (6 bases). V lost 2 bases to trimming and J lost 6 bases, with 11 bases between them. CDR3 length: 12 amino acids. Germline CDR1 reads SQVTM; CDR2 reads ANQGSEA. The DNA for the CDR3 is TGCAGCGTTGAACACCAAGGGGGCGAGCAGTACTTC. It specifies CSVEHQGGEQYF.

V is TRBV29-1 and J is TRBJ2-1; D perhaps matches TRBD1 (6 bases). This CDR3 region has 13 residues. Germline CDR1 and CDR2: SQVTM and ANQGSEA. The CDR3 is CLNGAGEPHEQFF. The CDR3 coding sequence is TGCCTTAATGGGGCAGGGGAGCCCCATGAGCAGTTCTTC.

The chain has TRBV6-1 and TRBJ2-5; 8 positions match TRBD1. Germline V CDR1 and CDR2: MNHNS, SASEGT. V was clipped by 6 bases and J by 5 bases; unmatched bases: 8. The CDR3 has 14 amino acids. CDR3 loop: CASRSGGATETQYF. CDR3 sequence (DNA): TGTGCCAGCAGATCAGGGGGCGCGACCGAGACCCAGTACTTC.

V usage is TRBV19 and J usage is TRBJ2-6; D may be TRBD2 (6 bases). The germline V and J ends were trimmed by 2 bases and 0 bases, with 14 bases remaining between them. Germline V gives CDR1 LNHDA, CDR2 SQIVND (reference sequence). The CDR3 consists of 18 residues. As DNA, the CDR3 is TGTGCCAGTAGTATATGGAGGGACGCCTCCTCTGGGGCCAACGTCCTGACTTTC. The encoded protein is CASSIWRDASSGANVLTF.

The rearrangement uses TRBV15 and TRBJ1-3; a weak D match, TRBD1 (6 bases). V was shortened by 0 bases and J by 8 bases, with 14 bases between the two germline ends. The CDR3 extends over 15 amino acids. From germline, CDR1 is LNHNV and CDR2 YYDKDF (reference sequence). This chain's CDR3 is CATSRDEAGADTIYF. CDR3 DNA: TGTGCCACCAGCAGAGATGAGGCGGGGGCGGACACCATATATTTT.

This clone was counted a few times. The chain couples TRBV14 to TRBJ2-3; weak D call: TRBD2 (5 bases). This CDR3 is 14 amino acids long. Per the germline V gene, CDR1 is SGHDN and CDR2 is FVKESK. V lost 1 base, J lost 2 bases, and 7 bases lay in between. This CDR3 is CASSQVDYTDTQYF. CDR3 sequence (DNA): TGTGCCAGCAGCCAAGTTGACTACACAGATACGCAGTATTTT. The whole variable domain, remainder taken from reference TRBV14 and TRBJ2-3, is EAGVTQFPSHSVIEKGQTVTLRCDPISGHDNLYWYRRVMGKEIKFLLHFVKESKQDESGMPNNRFLAERTGGTYSTLKVQPAELEDSGVYFCASSQVDYTDTQYFGPGTRLTVL.